Sequencing of this TCR beta chain was carried out in a study of blood T cells in healthy people across ages. Points from the study as a whole: The study found more naive CD4+ cells and higher diversity in long-lived than aged donors.

This clonotype was seen at least ten times. Its antigen is not known. Next came a second PCR, run for about 7 to 12 cycles, which used a sample-barcoded 5' primer along with a J-beta primer mix. Every cDNA molecule carried a tag from a template-switch adaptor bearing 12 random nucleotides. TCRdb processed the 5' RACE reads anew with MiXCR; each CDR3 protein has one entry. This sample has 750,000 to 950,000 distinct CDR3 sequences; almost 30% occur once, and the top ten carry 10%. PBMCs were isolated at a quantity of at least 7 million per sample. The sample was also reused in another study, on T cells of mothers and their children. As that study records: Detection of persistent microchimeric T cell clones did not occur.

The origin of this receptor is a woman aged 40 to 50 in good health. Sample: blood.

As DNA, the CDR3 is TGCAGTGCTAGTGTCAGGGGGGTAGTAGAGCAGTACTTC. Amino acid sequence: CSASVRGVVEQYF. This chain uses TRBV20-1 with TRBJ2-4; the D gene is possibly TRBD1 (7 bases). Trimming pared 3 bases from V and 13 bases from J, leaving 19 bases between. CDR3 length equals 13 residues. Germline CDR1 DFQATT, CDR2 SNEGSKA (reference sequence).